These T cell receptor beta chains were read from a single sample in a study of blood T cell repertoires in COVID-19. Assay: immunoSEQ multiplex PCR; the TCRdb copy retains only in-frame clones and omits some. The data show around 280,000 clones, with roughly 90% seen just once and 2% to 2.5% held by the top ten. The sample comprised peripheral blood. These receptor sequences come from a woman aged 50 to 65 who had recovered from COVID-19. Each CDR3 is given with its conserved first and last residue. The order of the fields is D gene, V gene, J gene, clone size, CDR3 protein, CDR3 DNA. D genes are given only for firm matches. Only some rows state a clone size, as once, few, many or a class for expanded clones.

D: TRBD1
V: TRBV7-9
J: TRBJ1-1
size: -
CDR3: CASRGQGNTEAFF
DNA: TGTGCCAGCAGGGGACAGGGGAACACTGAAGCTTTCTTT

D: TRBD1
V: TRBV29-1
J: TRBJ1-1
size: -
CDR3: CSVEGLDRGGRTEAFF
DNA: TGCAGCGTTGAGGGGTTGGACAGGGGAGGTAGGACTGAAGCTTTCTTT

D: -
V: TRBV19
J: TRBJ1-6
size: -
CDR3: CASSSTGNHNSPLHF
DNA: TGTGCCAGTAGTTCCACAGGGAATCACAATTCACCCCTCCACTTT

D: -
V: TRBV4-1
J: TRBJ2-3
size: -
CDR3: CASSQGGVGGDTQYF
DNA: TGCGCCAGCAGCCAAGGAGGAGTGGGGGGAGATACGCAGTATTTT

D: -
V: TRBV7-2
J: TRBJ1-2
size: -
CDR3: CASSPRTANYGYTF
DNA: TGTGCCAGCAGCCCCCGGACAGCTAACTATGGCTACACCTTC

D: -
V: TRBV30
J: TRBJ1-5
size: -
CDR3: CAWRTSNQEPQHF
DNA: TGTGCCTGGAGGACCTCGAATCAGGAGCCCCAGCATTTT

D: -
V: TRBV7-8
J: TRBJ2-2
size: -
CDR3: CASSLYTGTRNGGELFF
DNA: TGTGCCAGCAGCTTATATACGGGAACCCGAAATGGCGGGGAGCTGTTTTTT

D: -
V: TRBV18
J: TRBJ1-1
size: -
CDR3: CASSPRAGRDTEAFF
DNA: TGTGCCAGCTCACCACGGGCAGGGCGTGACACTGAAGCTTTCTTT

D: TRBD1
V: TRBV4-3
J: TRBJ1-2
size: -
CDR3: CASSPSTGDGYTF
DNA: TGCGCCAGCAGCCCGTCCACAGGGGATGGCTACACCTTC

D: TRBD2
V: TRBV7-9
J: TRBJ2-7
size: -
CDR3: CASSLTSGRGYEQYF
DNA: TGTGCCAGCAGCTTGACAAGCGGGAGAGGCTACGAGCAGTACTTC

D: TRBD1
V: TRBV6-5
J: TRBJ2-7
size: -
CDR3: CASSYSRQGAYEQYF
DNA: TGTGCCAGCAGTTACTCCCGACAGGGGGCCTACGAGCAGTACTTC

D: TRBD2
V: TRBV27
J: TRBJ2-7
size: -
CDR3: CASRLAGEREQYF
DNA: TGTGCCAGCAGACTAGCGGGAGAGCGAGAGCAGTACTTC

D: -
V: TRBV29-1
J: TRBJ2-1
size: -
CDR3: CSVDGGISYNEQFF
DNA: TGCAGCGTTGATGGGGGCATCTCCTACAATGAGCAGTTCTTC

D: -
V: TRBV3-1/TRBV3-2
J: TRBJ1-6
size: -
CDR3: CASSQGSDWSPLHF
DNA: TGTGCCAGCAGCCAAGGTAGCGACTGGTCACCCCTCCACTTT

D: -
V: TRBV3-1/TRBV3-2
J: TRBJ2-5
size: -
CDR3: CASSQDGTHQETQYF
DNA: TGTGCCAGCAGCCAAGACGGGACTCACCAAGAGACCCAGTACTTC

D: -
V: TRBV2
J: TRBJ2-3
size: -
CDR3: CASSGYRAGNTQYF
DNA: TGTGCCAGCAGTGGGTACCGGGCGGGGAATACGCAGTATTTT

D: -
V: TRBV7-3
J: TRBJ1-1
size: once
CDR3: CASSLAGGNTEAFF
DNA: TGTGCCAGCAGCTTAGCAGGAGGCAACACTGAAGCTTTCTTT

D: TRBD1
V: TRBV4-3
J: TRBJ2-2
size: -
CDR3: CASSQLGTAGELFF
DNA: TGCGCCAGCAGCCAACTCGGGACAGCCGGGGAGCTGTTTTTT

D: -
V: TRBV3-1/TRBV3-2
J: TRBJ1-1
size: once
CDR3: CASSQERGLGTRGTEAFF
DNA: TGTGCCAGCAGCCAAGAAAGGGGGTTGGGGACCCGCGGGACTGAAGCTTTCTTT

D: TRBD1
V: TRBV5-4
J: TRBJ1-2
size: -
CDR3: CASSPTTGQGTYGYTF
DNA: TGTGCCAGCAGCCCCACCACGGGACAGGGGACCTATGGCTACACCTTC

D: TRBD1
V: TRBV19
J: TRBJ1-4
size: -
CDR3: CASSTRQGPNEKLFF
DNA: TGTGCCAGTAGTACCCGACAGGGGCCGAATGAAAAACTGTTTTTT

D: -
V: TRBV7-2
J: TRBJ2-7
size: -
CDR3: CASSFSGTEQYF
DNA: TGTGCCAGCAGCTTCTCCGGGACTGAGCAGTACTTC

D: -
V: TRBV7-7
J: TRBJ1-2
size: -
CDR3: CPLTPDGKGGKYGYTF
DNA: TGTCCCTTAACCCCCGACGGGAAAGGAGGGAAGTATGGCTACACCTTC

D: TRBD2
V: TRBV19
J: TRBJ2-2
size: -
CDR3: CASSGSLARTGELFF
DNA: TGTGCCAGTAGTGGGTCACTAGCGCGAACCGGGGAGCTGTTTTTT

D: -
V: TRBV4-1
J: TRBJ2-7
size: few
CDR3: CASSQDTSDRAYEQYF
DNA: TGCGCCAGCAGCCAAGATACATCGGACAGAGCCTACGAGCAGTACTTC

D: -
V: TRBV4-3
J: TRBJ1-2
size: -
CDR3: CASSHTRRLGYTF
DNA: TGCGCCAGCAGCCACACTCGCCGACTCGGCTACACCTTC

D: -
V: TRBV7-2
J: TRBJ1-4
size: -
CDR3: CASSSPVVGGLATNEKLFF
DNA: TGTGCCAGCAGCTCCCCGGTCGTGGGAGGGCTCGCAACTAATGAAAAACTGTTTTTT

D: TRBD1
V: TRBV5-3
J: TRBJ1-2
size: -
CDR3: CARRSTGGGGYTF
DNA: TGTGCCAGAAGATCGACAGGGGGAGGAGGCTACACCTTC

D: -
V: TRBV7-6
J: TRBJ1-2
size: -
CDR3: CASSLQASQAGWYGYTF
DNA: TGTGCCAGCAGCTTACAGGCCTCACAGGCCGGGTGGTATGGCTACACCTTC

D: TRBD1
V: TRBV6-6
J: TRBJ1-6
size: -
CDR3: CASREDRGNSPLHF
DNA: TGTGCCAGCAGAGAAGACAGGGGAAATTCACCCCTCCACTTT

D: -
V: TRBV7-3
J: TRBJ1-1
size: -
CDR3: CASSLSGNTEAFF
DNA: TGTGCCAGCAGCTTAAGCGGGAACACTGAAGCTTTCTTT

D: -
V: TRBV2
J: TRBJ2-2
size: -
CDR3: CASSGSPNTGELFF
DNA: TGTGCCAGCAGCGGGAGCCCTAACACCGGGGAGCTGTTTTTT

D: -
V: TRBV30
J: TRBJ2-5
size: -
CDR3: CAWSGAGTQYF
DNA: TGTGCCTGGAGTGGGGCCGGGACCCAGTACTTC

D: TRBD2
V: TRBV4-2
J: TRBJ2-1
size: -
CDR3: CASSSLAGVAYNEQFF
DNA: TGTGCCAGCAGTTCTTTAGCGGGAGTGGCCTACAATGAGCAGTTCTTC

D: TRBD1
V: TRBV4-3
J: TRBJ1-2
size: -
CDR3: CASSQDVGQGSNYGYTF
DNA: TGCGCCAGCAGCCAAGATGTCGGACAGGGTTCTAACTATGGCTACACCTTC

D: -
V: TRBV19
J: TRBJ2-7
size: -
CDR3: CASSIEDSYEQYF
DNA: TGTGCCAGTAGTATAGAGGACAGCTACGAGCAGTACTTC

D: TRBD1
V: TRBV4-3
J: TRBJ1-2
size: many
CDR3: CASSQGTRGQAYGYTF
DNA: TGCGCCAGCAGCCAAGGGACTCGGGGACAGGCTTATGGCTACACCTTC

D: TRBD1
V: TRBV18
J: TRBJ2-2
size: -
CDR3: CASSPPGTVNTGELFF
DNA: TGTGCCAGCTCACCCCCCGGGACAGTGAACACCGGGGAGCTGTTTTTT

D: -
V: TRBV7-9
J: TRBJ2-3
size: -
CDR3: CASSPNIPQAQYF
DNA: TGTGCCAGCAGCCCCAACATCCCGCAGGCGCAGTATTTT

D: -
V: TRBV6-2/TRBV6-3
J: TRBJ2-5
size: -
CDR3: CASSQGETQYF
DNA: TGTGCCAGCAGTCAGGGAGAGACCCAGTACTTC

D: TRBD1
V: TRBV24-1
J: TRBJ1-2
size: few
CDR3: CATSDVDREEGYTF
DNA: TGTGCCACCAGTGATGTGGACAGGGAAGAGGGCTACACCTTC

D: -
V: TRBV2
J: TRBJ1-2
size: few
CDR3: CASSTASNYGYTF
DNA: TGTGCCAGCTCGACAGCCTCTAACTATGGCTACACCTTC

D: -
V: TRBV5-1
J: TRBJ2-5
size: -
CDR3: CARSSRETQYF
DNA: TGCGCCAGATCTTCTAGGGAGACCCAGTACTTC

D: TRBD1
V: TRBV18
J: TRBJ2-7
size: -
CDR3: CASSPRLQGAPHEQYF
DNA: TGTGCCAGCTCACCACGCCTACAGGGGGCGCCCCACGAGCAGTACTTC

D: -
V: TRBV30
J: TRBJ1-1
size: -
CDR3: CAWSDRITEAFF
DNA: TGTGCCTGGAGTGACAGGATCACTGAAGCTTTCTTT

D: -
V: TRBV9
J: TRBJ1-5
size: -
CDR3: CASSGTENQPQHF
DNA: TGTGCCAGCAGCGGGACAGAAAATCAGCCCCAGCATTTT

D: -
V: TRBV15
J: TRBJ2-3
size: -
CDR3: CATSRDRGPDTQYF
DNA: TGTGCCACCAGCAGAGACAGGGGACCTGATACGCAGTATTTT

D: -
V: TRBV6-2/TRBV6-3
J: TRBJ1-5
size: few
CDR3: CASSYTSGNQPQHF
DNA: TGTGCCAGCAGTTACACAAGTGGCAATCAGCCCCAGCATTTT

D: -
V: TRBV7-2
J: TRBJ1-1
size: -
CDR3: CASSSFRWGRLNTEAFF
DNA: TGTGCCAGCAGCTCCTTTCGTTGGGGGAGGTTGAACACTGAAGCTTTCTTT

D: -
V: TRBV10-3
J: TRBJ1-6
size: once
CDR3: CAISRAREGSYNSPLHF
DNA: TGTGCCATCTCTAGAGCCAGGGAGGGCTCCTATAATTCACCCCTCCACTTT

D: -
V: TRBV7-3
J: TRBJ2-5
size: -
CDR3: CASSSGVRETQYF
DNA: TGTGCCAGCAGCTCCGGAGTGCGTGAGACCCAGTACTTC

D: -
V: TRBV25-1
J: TRBJ1-1
size: -
CDR3: CASSETLNTEAFF
DNA: TGTGCCAGCAGTGAAACTTTGAACACTGAAGCTTTCTTT

D: -
V: TRBV9
J: TRBJ2-1
size: -
CDR3: CASSVQALARYEGEQFF
DNA: TGTGCCAGCAGCGTACAAGCACTAGCAAGATATGAGGGTGAGCAGTTCTTC

D: TRBD1
V: TRBV6-6
J: TRBJ2-7
size: -
CDR3: CASSLNRDRGWEQYF
DNA: TGTGCCAGCAGTCTGAACCGGGACAGGGGGTGGGAGCAGTACTTC

D: TRBD1
V: TRBV3-1/TRBV3-2
J: TRBJ2-3
size: -
CDR3: CASSHNRDRNTDTQYF
DNA: TGTGCCAGCAGCCATAATCGGGACAGAAACACAGATACGCAGTATTTT